This TCR beta chain was documented in a study of STAT5B mutations in CD4+ large granular lymphocyte leukemia. Broader study findings: 8/27 top patient clones versus 2/35 control clones were TRBV06-family. Without putative leukemic clones, patient CD4-sorted repertoires remained more clonal than healthy CD4+ repertoires. Main leukemic clonotypes were patient-specific, but under 30% appeared at low frequency elsewhere.

Sequencing was performed with immunoSEQ multiplex PCR; in TCRdb, only in-frame clones are kept and a portion is missing. The data show approximately 32,000 clones, roughly 72% seen once. Control samples were healthy donors' buffy coats. Trimming removed 3 bases at V and 4 bases at J, with 12 bases between. This CDR3 is 14 amino acids long. Germline CDR1 reads MNHEY; CDR2 reads SMNVEV (reference sequence). In its sample, this clone was seen a few times. Antigen specificity is unknown. The specimen was CD4+ T cells from blood buffy coats. The chain has TRBV27 and TRBJ1-2; D perhaps matches TRBD1 (5 bases). The clonotype comes from a human donor in good health. The CDR3 loop is CASSFGTGSYGYTF. The DNA for the CDR3 is TGTGCCAGCAGTTTTGGGACGGGCTCCTATGGCTACACCTTC.